One sample yielded the 29 T cell receptor beta chains listed below, sequenced in a study of blood T cell repertoires in COVID-19. The table came from immunoSEQ multiplex PCR; TCRdb's copy has only in-frame clones and leaves some out. This table holds some 200,000 clones, around 84% found once. The material sequenced was peripheral blood. The receptors were gathered from a human donor in a cohort sampled during active COVID-19.

The table lists this clone with a count of one. V usage is TRBV5-1 and J usage is TRBJ2-7; 12 bases agree with TRBD2. This CDR3 comprises 20 residues. The germline gives CDR1 SGHRS, CDR2 YFSETQ. Trimming at V came to 1 base and at J to 0 bases, leaving 14 bases not matched to a gene. The CDR3 is CASSLWGLAGGTLNSYEQYF. CDR3 nucleotide sequence: TGCGCCAGCAGCTTGTGGGGGCTAGCGGGAGGGACCCTGAACTCCTACGAGCAGTACTTC.

The rearrangement joins TRBV19 to TRBJ2-1; TRBD1 might be the D (6 bases). The CDR3 loop spans 13 amino acids. V lost 6 bases and J 5 bases, leaving 11 bases between the germline ends. Germline values: CDR1 LNHDA, CDR2 SQIVND (reference sequence). The CDR3 is CASRTGQNNEQFF. DNA for the CDR3: TGTGCCAGTAGGACCGGACAGAACAATGAGCAGTTCTTC.

The chain links TRBV6-2 or TRBV6-3 to TRBJ2-3; D perhaps matches TRBD1 (6 bases). V was cut by 6 bases and J by 0 bases, with 16 bases left in between. The CDR3 is 16 residues long. Per the germline V gene, CDR1 is MNHEY and CDR2 is SVGEGT. CDR3 DNA: TGTGCCAGCAGCCGACAGGACAGCCTTAGCACAGATACGCAGTATTTT. It codes for CASSRQDSLSTDTQYF.

The genes are TRBV5-1 and TRBJ2-1; 7 bases are shared with TRBD2. Germline V gene lookup returns CDR1 SGHRS and CDR2 YFSETQ. The CDR3 spans 15 residues. The junction had 13 bases not matched to a gene; V was cut back by 5 bases and J by 8 bases. As DNA, the CDR3 is TGCGCCAGCAGTTCCGGGACTATGGGTGCGGATGAGCAGTTCTTC. Amino acid sequence: CASSSGTMGADEQFF.

The chain uses TRBV5-4 and TRBJ2-7; 7 nucleotides agree with TRBD1. CDR1 and CDR2 (germline): SGHNT, YYREEE (reference sequence). CDR3 size: 13 residues. Trimming at V came to 4 bases and at J to 3 bases, leaving 4 bases not matched to a gene. CDR3 residues: CASSPGTVYEQYF. CDR3 bases: TGTGCCAGCAGCCCCGGGACAGTCTACGAGCAGTACTTC.

V gene TRBV7-8 combines with J gene TRBJ2-2; 8 nucleotides align to TRBD2. The CDR3 extends over 16 amino acids. Per the germline V gene, CDR1 is SGHVS and CDR2 is FQNEAQ. Trimming removed 1 base from V and 2 bases from J; junction bases left unmatched: 3. The CDR3 DNA reads as TGTGCCAGCAGCTTAGTTGCGGGAGGCAACACCGGGGAGCTGTTTTTT. Encoded protein: CASSLVAGGNTGELFF.

This sequence joins TRBV5-1 and TRBJ1-2; 12 bases align to TRBD1. V trimming: 3 bases; J trimming: 0 bases; junction bases outside the gene matches: 3. Per the germline V gene, CDR1 is SGHRS and CDR2 is YFSETQ. The CDR3 is 16 amino acids. The CDR3 here is CASSWGQGATNYGYTF. CDR3 coding DNA: TGCGCCAGCAGCTGGGGACAGGGGGCGACTAACTATGGCTACACCTTC.

The chain couples TRBV3-1 (or the pseudogene TRBV3-2) to TRBJ2-5; no firm D call. Germline V lookup: CDR1 LGHDT, CDR2 YNNKEL (reference sequence). There are 17 residues in the CDR3. V lost 0 bases and J 0 bases, leaving 14 bases between the germline ends. This CDR3 is CASSQETPLLHQETQYF. CDR3 DNA: TGTGCCAGCAGCCAAGAAACTCCACTTCTCCACCAAGAGACCCAGTACTTC.

The chain is built from TRBV5-1 and TRBJ2-1; 7 bases agree with TRBD2. The CDR3 is made up of 13 amino acids. The J segment lost 10 bases and the V segment lost 0 bases, leaving 4 bases of the junction unmatched. Germline V gene sequence: CDR1 SGHRS, CDR2 YFSETQ. CDR3 nucleotide sequence: TGCGCCAGCAGCTTGGATGCGGGAGCCGAGCAGTTCTTC. Translating gives CASSLDAGAEQFF.

This clone has just one count. This chain joins TRBV5-6 and TRBJ2-5; weak D call: TRBD1 (6 bases). V was trimmed by 2 bases and J by 1 base, leaving 12 bases between them. Germline CDR1 reads SGHDT; CDR2 reads YYEEEE. The CDR3 runs 15 residues. For the CDR3, the DNA is TGTGCCAGCAGCTTTCAGACAGGTCCCCAAGAGACCCAGTACTTC. This translates into CASSFQTGPQETQYF.

The rearrangement links TRBV5-5 to TRBJ1-6; tentatively, D is TRBD1 (6 bases). Trimming shortened V by 0 bases and J by 11 bases, and 18 bases separated the two germline ends. Germline CDR1 is SGHKS and CDR2 is YYEKEE (reference sequence). This CDR3 region has 16 residues. The DNA for the CDR3 is TGTGCCAGCAGCTTGGTGGGCGACAGGTCCGCGCCACCCCTCCACTTT. This gives the protein CASSLVGDRSAPPLHF.

This chain uses TRBV9 with TRBJ1-5, with D unclear. The CDR3 has 15 amino acids. V lost 0 bases and J 1 base, leaving 8 bases between the germline ends. Germline CDR1 reads SGDLS; CDR2 reads YYNGEE. The CDR3 here is CASSVGASSNQPQHF. The DNA for the CDR3 is TGTGCCAGCAGCGTAGGTGCGTCGAGCAATCAGCCCCAGCATTTT.

The chain has TRBV30 and TRBJ2-1; D perhaps matches TRBD1 (5 bases). This CDR3 comprises 14 residues. The germline V gene has CDR1 GTSNPN and CDR2 SVGIG (reference sequence). V lost 0 bases, J lost 10 bases, and 16 bases lay in between. CDR3 in amino acids: CAWSVGRRGSEQFF. CDR3 bases: TGTGCCTGGAGTGTGGGTCGTAGGGGATCCGAGCAGTTCTTC.

The chain couples TRBV27 to TRBJ1-5; 11 nucleotides align to TRBD1. In germline, CDR1 is MNHEY, CDR2 SMNVEV (reference sequence). The length of the CDR3 is 15 residues. The ends lost 5 bases at V and 7 bases at J; junction bases unmatched: 7. The CDR3 region has the DNA TGTGCCAGCAGTCCATGGGGACAGGGGGACCAGCCCCAGCATTTT. Translating it yields CASSPWGQGDQPQHF.

V gene TRBV27 combines with J gene TRBJ1-1; TRBD1 is a possible D gene (5 bases). CDR3 length: 13 residues. The germline V gene encodes CDR1 MNHEY and CDR2 SMNVEV (reference sequence). V lost 7 bases to trimming and J lost 1 base, with 10 bases between them. CDR3 sequence reads: CASKLGQNTEAFF. CDR3 sequence (DNA): TGTGCCAGCAAACTCGGACAGAACACTGAAGCTTTCTTT.

This clone was seen a single time. The chain carries TRBV6-5 and TRBJ2-7; possibly TRBD2 for D (5 bases). The germline CDR1 and CDR2 sequences are MNHEY and SVGAGI. Trimming stripped 0 bases from V and 4 bases from J, with 13 bases between. CDR3 length: 15 residues. DNA of the CDR3: TGTGCCAGCAGTTACTCTGAGAGACCGGGATACGAGCAGTACTTC. It encodes CASSYSERPGYEQYF.

The chain links TRBV28 to TRBJ2-3; 16 positions match TRBD2. V lost 5 bases, J lost 6 bases, and 8 bases stayed unmatched. CDR3 length: 17 amino acids. The germline V gene encodes CDR1 MDHEN and CDR2 SYDVKM. The CDR3 reads CASSPGTSGRASDTQYF. CDR3 DNA sequence: TGTGCCAGCAGTCCCGGGACTAGCGGGAGGGCCTCGGATACGCAGTATTTT.

The chain combines TRBV6-1 with TRBJ2-1, with D possibly TRBD2 on 5 matching bases. This CDR3 spans 17 amino acids. Germline V gives CDR1 MNHNS, CDR2 SASEGT. V lost 2 bases, J lost 0 bases, and 14 bases lay in between. The CDR3 region is CASSERGHSSSYNEQFF. DNA of the CDR3: TGTGCCAGCAGTGAACGAGGGCATAGTAGCTCCTACAATGAGCAGTTCTTC.

This clone was observed once. The gene calls are TRBV5-1 and TRBJ1-1, with D tentatively TRBD1 (5 bases). From germline, CDR1 is SGHRS and CDR2 YFSETQ. With 2 bases removed from V and 5 bases from J, the gap between germline ends came to 13 bases. The CDR3 runs 14 residues. In nucleotides, the CDR3 is TGCGCCAGCAGCTTTCCGGGGGGTAGTACTGAAGCTTTCTTT. Protein product: CASSFPGGSTEAFF.

The CDR3 protein is CSVLRTVPETQYF. Here the CDR3 DNA reads TGCAGCGTCCTTCGGACAGTCCCAGAGACCCAGTACTTC. This chain connects TRBV29-1 to TRBJ2-5; possibly TRBD1 for D (6 bases). V gave up 6 bases and J gave up 4 bases, with 15 bases separating them. The CDR3 sequence is 13 residues long. Germline CDR1 SQVTM, CDR2 ANQGSEA.

V is TRBV28 and J is TRBJ2-7; the D is unclear. V was pared by 7 bases and J by 3 bases, with 16 bases between. The CDR3 contains 14 residues. Germline V CDR1 and CDR2: MDHEN, SYDVKM. The CDR3 protein is CASTVQVQNYEQYF. The CDR3 coding sequence is TGTGCCAGCACTGTCCAGGTGCAGAACTACGAGCAGTACTTC.

The V call is TRBV6-6, the J call TRBJ1-6, with 10 bases that match TRBD1. The V and J ends lost 6 bases and 10 bases, in that order; junction bases with no gene match: 12. The CDR3 totals 16 residues. The germline V gene encodes CDR1 MNHNY and CDR2 SVGAGI (reference sequence). CDR3 amino acids: CASRTRQGAAGSPLHF. The CDR3 DNA reads as TGTGCCAGCAGAACCAGACAGGGGGCGGCGGGATCACCCCTCCACTTT.

This clone was detected a few times. At the DNA level, this CDR3 is encoded by other sequences in the same sample as well. This chain connects TRBV7-2 to TRBJ2-1; 8 bases are a match to TRBD2. Germline CDR1 and CDR2: SGHTA and FQGNSA. This CDR3 is 15 amino acids long. V was pared by 1 base and J by 4 bases, with 3 bases of the junction left unmatched. The CDR3 DNA follows: TGTGCCAGCAGCTTAGGTGGCGGGGGGTACAATGAGCAGTTCTTC. Protein product: CASSLGGGGYNEQFF. Supplemented by reference TRBV7-2 and TRBJ2-1, the full variable domain reads GAGVSQSPSNKVTEKGKDVELRCDPISGHTALYWYRQSLGQGLEFLIYFQGNSAPDKSGLPSDRFSAERTGGSVSTLTIQRTQQEDSAVYLCASSLGGGGYNEQFFGPGTRLTVL.

V usage is TRBV19 and J usage is TRBJ1-1; 12 bases fit TRBD1. V shed 6 bases, J shed 7 bases, and the junction held 6 bases outside the gene matches. The CDR3 sequence is 14 residues long. Germline lookup yields CDR1 LNHDA and CDR2 SQIVND (reference sequence). CDR3 amino acids: CASRSGTGGLEAFF. CDR3 coding DNA: TGTGCCAGTAGATCCGGGACAGGGGGCCTTGAAGCTTTCTTT.

In its sample, this clone was seen a few times. This sequence joins TRBV5-1 and TRBJ2-5; 8 bases align to TRBD2. CDR1 is SGHRS and CDR2 is YFSETQ in the germline V gene. The CDR3 totals 14 residues. Germline trimming cut 4 bases from V and 5 bases from J; bases unmatched to any gene: 7. The CDR3 region is CASSAGPGGETQYF. Here the CDR3 DNA reads TGCGCCAGCAGCGCAGGACCGGGGGGGGAGACCCAGTACTTC.

A few counts support this clone. V is TRBV6-1 and J is TRBJ2-1; TRBD1 might be the D (6 bases). V lost 1 base and J 2 bases, leaving 6 bases between the germline ends. Germline CDR1 is MNHNS and CDR2 is SASEGT. The CDR3 loop spans 14 amino acids. CDR3 DNA sequence: TGTGCCAGCAGTGAAGGACAGGCCTACAATGAGCAGTTCTTC. Encoded protein: CASSEGQAYNEQFF.

The sample holds a few counts of this clone. The chain uses TRBV14 and TRBJ1-1, with D unclear. This CDR3 comprises 13 residues. Germline V gene data show CDR1 as SGHDN and CDR2 as FVKESK. V was clipped by 1 base and J by 1 base, with 4 bases between them. The CDR3, as DNA: TGTGCCAGCAGCCAAGGGCCGAACACTGAAGCTTTCTTT. Translated: CASSQGPNTEAFF.

The table lists this clone with a count of one. The rearrangement joins TRBV5-5 to TRBJ1-4; unclear D gene. Germline CDR1 reads SGHKS; CDR2 reads YYEKEE (reference sequence). V lost 2 bases and J 8 bases, leaving 16 bases between the germline ends. CDR3 length: 15 residues. The CDR3 spells CASSLFSRVGEKLFF. CDR3 DNA: TGTGCCAGCAGCTTATTCAGCCGAGTCGGGGAAAAACTGTTTTTT. Full variable domain (remainder filled in from reference TRBV5-5 and TRBJ1-4): DAGVTQSPTHLIKTRGQQVTLRCSPISGHKSVSWYQQVLGQGPQFIFQYYEKEERGRGNFPDRFSARQFPNYSSELNVNALLLGDSALYLCASSLFSRVGEKLFFGSGTQLSVL.

The V gene is TRBV5-1, the J gene TRBJ2-7; possibly TRBD1 for D (6 bases). The germline gives CDR1 SGHRS, CDR2 YFSETQ. The CDR3 loop spans 14 amino acids. V gave up 4 bases and J gave up 5 bases, with 16 bases separating them. The CDR3 bases are TGCGCCAGCAGCCCCGAACAGGGATACAACGAGCAGTACTTC. Amino acids: CASSPEQGYNEQYF.